Following are 32 T cell receptor beta chains from one sample sequenced in a study of shared clonotypes between healthy human individuals. Profiled with immunoSEQ multiplex PCR; TCRdb holds only in-frame clones, not every one. The sample contains approximately 1,000,000 clones, around 78% of which appear only once. The sequenced material came from memory CD4+ T cells from PBMCs. Described subset: CD45RA-negative fraction. Receptor source: a man younger than 35 in good health. Some clones in this sample may be carry-over from other donors' samples.

The chain is built from TRBV11-3 and TRBJ2-7; a possible D gene is TRBD1 (6 bases). The CDR3 loop spans 14 amino acids. V gave up 0 bases and J gave up 9 bases, with 15 bases separating them. CDR1 and CDR2 from the germline V gene are SGHNT and YENEEA. The CDR3 DNA sequence: TGTGCCAGCAGCTTAGATCGAGTAGGGGGAACGCAGTACTTC. Protein: CASSLDRVGGTQYF.

The chain links TRBV7-2 to TRBJ2-3; D is possibly TRBD2 (6 bases). The V gene lost 4 bases and the J gene lost 1 base, with 9 bases spanning the gap. This CDR3 has 14 residues. Germline loops: CDR1 SGHTA, CDR2 FQGNSA. The CDR3 DNA sequence: TGTGCCAGCAGCTATCAGCGGGGCACAGATACGCAGTATTTT. This gives the protein CASSYQRGTDTQYF.

The chain is built from TRBV29-1 and TRBJ2-4, with 10 bases identical to TRBD1. This CDR3 contains 16 residues. Looked up from germline, CDR1 is SQVTM and CDR2 is ANQGSEA. Germline trimming cut 4 bases from V and 1 base from J; bases unmatched to any gene: 7. CDR3 loop: CSVVRGQGTAKNIQYF. For the CDR3, the DNA is TGCAGCGTTGTCAGGGGACAGGGGACGGCCAAAAACATTCAGTACTTC.

The chain is built from TRBV25-1 and TRBJ2-7; 10 bases agree with TRBD1. V dropped 4 bases and J dropped 5; count of bases not matched to a gene: 14. CDR1 is MGHDK, CDR2 SYGVNS, per germline. The CDR3 is 17 residues long. The CDR3 DNA reads TGTGCCAGCAGTGGTCCCGGGACAGGGGTCGGGTTCAACGAGCAGTACTTC. Translation gives CASSGPGTGVGFNEQYF.

The chain has TRBV5-1 and TRBJ1-5; 10 nucleotides agree with TRBD1. V lost 2 bases to trimming and J lost 8 bases; unmatched junction nucleotides: 4. The germline V gene encodes CDR1 SGHRS and CDR2 YFSETQ. The CDR3 has 14 residues. CDR3 protein: CASSLGTGEEPQHF. The CDR3 nucleotides are TGCGCCAGCAGCTTAGGGACAGGGGAAGAGCCCCAGCATTTT.

The V gene is TRBV5-1, the J gene TRBJ2-2; 12 positions agree with TRBD2. The length of the CDR3 is 17 residues. V was pared by 6 bases and J by 4 bases, with 10 bases of the junction left unmatched. Germline V gene sequence: CDR1 SGHRS, CDR2 YFSETQ. CDR3 protein: CASTWTSGNVGTGELFF. The CDR3 DNA follows: TGCGCCAGCACCTGGACTAGCGGGAACGTCGGCACCGGGGAGCTGTTTTTT.

A single count supports this clone. V is TRBV7-9 and J is TRBJ1-6, with D hard to call. V dropped 1 base and J dropped 7 bases, with 11 bases sitting between them. CDR1 is SEHNR, CDR2 FQNEAQ, per germline (reference sequence). The CDR3 sequence is 15 residues long. DNA of the CDR3: TGTGCCAGCAGCTTAGACGCAATCCCCAATTCACCCCTCCACTTT. This gives the protein CASSLDAIPNSPLHF.

J is TRBJ2-2 and V is TRBV5-5; possible D gene TRBD1, 6 bases. V was pared by 3 bases and J by 5 bases, with 11 bases between. This CDR3 has 14 residues. The germline gives CDR1 SGHKS, CDR2 YYEKEE (reference sequence). CDR3 coding DNA: TGTGCCAGCAGCTCTCAAACAGGGACCGGGGAGCTGTTTTTT. Its translation: CASSSQTGTGELFF.

This chain joins TRBV11-3 and TRBJ2-3; tentative D call: TRBD2 (7 bases). V was pared by 5 bases and J by 4 bases, with 16 bases between. The CDR3 loop spans 15 amino acids. Germline assignment: CDR1 SGHNT and CDR2 YENEEA. In nucleotides, the CDR3 is TGTGCCAGCAGCCCGAGGGGGGGGCGCGCAGATACGCAGTATTTT. It codes for CASSPRGGRADTQYF.

This sequence joins TRBV14 and TRBJ2-7; unclear D gene. Germline-derived CDR1 and CDR2 are SGHDN and FVKESK. The CDR3 loop spans 14 amino acids. V was cut by 2 bases and J by 4 bases, with 12 bases left in between. The CDR3 here is CASSQLSNWYEQYF. The CDR3 DNA reads as TGTGCCAGCAGCCAACTCAGTAATTGGTACGAGCAGTACTTC.

This sequence joins TRBV12-5 and TRBJ2-1; TRBD2 aligns across 10 bases. Germline V CDR1 and CDR2: LGHNT, FRNRAP. V shed 4 bases, J shed 9 bases, and the junction held 15 bases outside the gene matches. The CDR3 length is 17 residues. CDR3 in DNA: TGTGCTAGTGGTTGGCTAGCGGGAGAAGGGTTTGTCGGTGAGCAGTTCTTC. Translated: CASGWLAGEGFVGEQFF.

The table lists this clone with a few counts. CDR3 nucleotide sequence: TGTGCCAGCAGTTCCCCGGGACTAGCGGGAGATGAGCAGTTCTTC. Its protein product is CASSSPGLAGDEQFF. The chain joins TRBV28 to TRBJ2-1, with 14 bases identical to TRBD2. Germline V gene sequence: CDR1 MDHEN, CDR2 SYDVKM. The CDR3 length is 15 residues. V shed 4 bases, J shed 8 bases, and the junction held 4 bases outside the gene matches.

The V call is TRBV18, the J call TRBJ1-5; no firm D call. The CDR3 loop spans 13 amino acids. Germline V lookup: CDR1 KGHSH, CDR2 LQKENI. The V gene lost 5 bases and the J gene lost 1 base, with 6 bases spanning the gap. DNA of the CDR3: TGTGCCAGCTCAGACCAGAGCAATCAGCCCCAGCATTTT. Translated: CASSDQSNQPQHF.

The J gene is TRBJ1-5, the V gene TRBV18; weak D call: TRBD1 (6 bases). V lost 0 bases and J lost 4, with 7 bases in between. Per germline, CDR1 KGHSH and CDR2 LQKENI. The CDR3 spans 14 residues. The CDR3 DNA sequence: TGTGCCAGCTCACCACCCGGACAGAATCAGCCCCAGCATTTT. Encoded protein: CASSPPGQNQPQHF.

V usage is TRBV7-3 and J usage is TRBJ2-1; TRBD1 aligns across 7 bases. Germline V gene sequence: CDR1 SGHTA, CDR2 FQGTGA. Trimming took 5 bases from V and 0 from J; bases not matched to a gene: 4. This CDR3 has 15 amino acids. The DNA for the CDR3 is TGTGCCAGCAGCCCCGACAGGGACTCCTACAATGAGCAGTTCTTC. As protein: CASSPDRDSYNEQFF.

The chain uses TRBV10-3 and TRBJ2-5; 7 bases map to TRBD2. From germline, CDR1 is ENHRY and CDR2 SYGVKD. CDR3 length: 15 residues. V lost 3 bases, J lost 4 bases, and 8 bases stayed unmatched. As DNA, the CDR3 is TGTGCCATCAGTGATCAGGGAGGGGCGGCAGAGACCCAGTACTTC. Amino acids: CAISDQGGAAETQYF.

This clone has a single count. V and J are TRBV28 and TRBJ2-3; D assignment may be TRBD1 or TRBD2 (5 bases each). The CDR3 is 14 residues long. V was clipped by 6 bases and J by 6 bases, with 16 bases between them. The germline V gene has CDR1 MDHEN and CDR2 SYDVKM. This chain's CDR3 is CASSPNGAQDTQYF. The DNA of the CDR3 is TGTGCCAGCAGCCCGAACGGGGCGCAGGATACGCAGTATTTT.

V usage is TRBV7-2 and J usage is TRBJ2-7; the D is unclear. This CDR3 has 14 residues. V was cut by 1 base and J by 1 base, with 8 bases left in between. Germline CDR1 and CDR2: SGHTA and FQGNSA. CDR3 protein: CASSLERSSYEQYF. Here the CDR3 DNA reads TGTGCCAGCAGCTTAGAACGGAGTTCCTACGAGCAGTACTTC.

V is TRBV9 and J is TRBJ2-7; 7 bases line up with TRBD2. CDR1 and CDR2 (germline): SGDLS, YYNGEE. V trimming: 4 bases; J trimming: 1 base; junction bases outside the gene matches: 8. The CDR3 has 15 amino acids. CDR3 amino acids: CASSPRGVGSYEQYF. In DNA, the CDR3 is TGTGCCAGCAGCCCCCGGGGGGTAGGGTCCTACGAGCAGTACTTC.

This chain connects TRBV7-9 to TRBJ2-5; D is ambiguous. Germline-derived CDR1 and CDR2 are SEHNR and FQNEAQ (reference sequence). V gave up 4 bases and J gave up 3 bases, with 3 bases separating them. The length of the CDR3 is 11 residues. CDR3 residues: CASSSKETQYF. The CDR3 region has the DNA TGTGCCAGCAGCTCTAAAGAGACCCAGTACTTC.

V is TRBV18 and J is TRBJ1-2, with D possibly being TRBD1 (6 bases). The germline V gene encodes CDR1 KGHSH and CDR2 LQKENI. V was trimmed by 3 bases and J by 8 bases, leaving 16 bases between them. This CDR3 region has 14 residues. CDR3 residues: CASSPTEQGAGYTF. The CDR3 DNA reads TGTGCCAGCTCACCGACAGAACAGGGAGCAGGCTACACCTTC.

This clone was seen only once. The chain couples TRBV2 to TRBJ2-2; D gene uncertain. Germline lookup yields CDR1 SNHLY and CDR2 FYNNEI. The CDR3 totals 14 residues. The ends were cut back, 9 bases at V and 0 bases at J, with 11 bases in the middle. The CDR3 DNA is TGTGCCAGAGACACCCGTTCGAACACCGGGGAGCTGTTTTTT. This translates into CARDTRSNTGELFF. The variable domain in full, with the rest retrieved from reference TRBV2 and TRBJ2-2, is EPEVTQTPSHQVTQMGQEVILRCVPISNHLYFYWYRQILGQKVEFLVSFYNNEISEKSEIFDDQFSVERPDGSNFTLKIRSTKLEDSAMYFCARDTRSNTGELFFGEGSRLTVL.

The genes are TRBV2 and TRBJ1-3; the D is unclear. The CDR3 consists of 13 residues. The ends were cut back, 2 bases at V and 5 bases at J, with 7 bases in the middle. Per germline, CDR1 SNHLY and CDR2 FYNNEI. CDR3 DNA sequence: TGTGCCAGCAGTGAATGGTGGAGAAACACCATATATTTT. Amino acids: CASSEWWRNTIYF.

The chain links TRBV6-5 to TRBJ1-2; 7 nucleotides match TRBD1. Germline V CDR1 and CDR2: MNHEY, SVGAGI. The CDR3 loop spans 15 amino acids. The junction had 10 bases not matched to a gene; V was cut back by 6 bases and J by 3 bases. CDR3 protein: CASSLGQFGDYGYTF. CDR3 coding DNA: TGTGCCAGCAGCCTGGGACAGTTCGGGGACTATGGCTACACCTTC.

The J gene is TRBJ2-7, the V gene TRBV5-6, with TRBD2 as a possible D gene (6 bases). Deletions cut 0 bases from V and 2 bases from J, with 18 bases between. This CDR3 contains 17 residues. Per the germline V gene, CDR1 is SGHDT and CDR2 is YYEEEE. The CDR3 loop is CASSLARMEGLPYEQYF. The CDR3 nucleotides are TGTGCCAGCAGCTTGGCCAGGATGGAGGGGCTCCCCTACGAGCAGTACTTC.

The V gene is TRBV28, the J gene TRBJ2-7, with unresolved D. The CDR3 is 12 residues long. The ends were cut back, 6 bases at V and 2 bases at J, with 8 bases in the middle. Germline CDR1 and CDR2: MDHEN and SYDVKM. Here the CDR3 reads CASRRPPYEQYF. As DNA, the CDR3 is TGTGCCAGCAGACGGCCTCCCTACGAGCAGTACTTC.

The V and J genes are TRBV25-1 and TRBJ2-7, with 8 bases aligning to TRBD2. The junction had 8 bases not matched to a gene; V was cut back by 5 bases and J by 5 bases. CDR3 length equals 14 residues. Per the germline V gene, CDR1 is MGHDK and CDR2 is SYGVNS. In DNA form, the CDR3 reads TGTGCCAGCAGTCGGGGGGGGGAGGTCCACGAGCAGTACTTC. Protein sequence: CASSRGGEVHEQYF.

This chain connects TRBV19 to TRBJ2-6; possibly TRBD2 for D (6 bases). V was cut by 3 bases and J by 0 bases, with 15 bases left in between. The germline V gene encodes CDR1 LNHDA and CDR2 SQIVND (reference sequence). This CDR3 spans 18 amino acids. CDR3 loop: CASSIRRGGYSGANVLTF. The CDR3 DNA reads TGTGCCAGTAGTATCCGGAGGGGCGGCTACTCTGGGGCCAACGTCCTGACTTTC.

This clone was counted once. This chain uses TRBV7-9 with TRBJ2-7; 11 positions agree with TRBD2. The length of the CDR3 is 16 residues. Germline CDR1 reads SEHNR; CDR2 reads FQNEAQ (reference sequence). V gave up 1 base and J gave up 5 bases; unmatched junction bases: 7. CDR3 protein: CASSLVVTSGTNEQYF. For the CDR3, the DNA is TGTGCCAGCAGCTTAGTAGTGACTAGCGGGACCAACGAGCAGTACTTC.

V is TRBV9 and J is TRBJ1-2, with D perhaps matching TRBD1 (5 bases). Germline V gene lookup returns CDR1 SGDLS and CDR2 YYNGEE. The length of the CDR3 is 14 residues. Trimming took off 2 bases at V and 6 bases at J, with 14 bases between the two ends. CDR3 sequence: CASSVGSGGNGYTF. The CDR3 nucleotides read TGTGCCAGCAGCGTTGGGTCTGGGGGGAATGGCTACACCTTC.

The CDR3 DNA reads as TGTGCCAGCAGCTTATATTTTGGGGACACTGAAGCTTTCTTT. As protein: CASSLYFGDTEAFF. The chain is built from TRBV11-2 and TRBJ1-1; D not certain. Trimming removed 2 bases at V and 3 bases at J, with 10 bases between. The germline V gene encodes CDR1 SGHAT and CDR2 FQNNGV. This CDR3 spans 14 amino acids. The full variable domain, in which reference TRBV11-2 and TRBJ1-1 provide the parts outside the CDR3, is EAGVAQSPRYKIIEKRQSVAFWCNPISGHATLYWYQQILGQGPKLLIQFQNNGVVDDSQLPKDRFSAERLKGVDSTLKIQPAKLEDSAVYLCASSLYFGDTEAFFGQGTRLTVV.

The J gene is TRBJ2-1, the V gene TRBV7-2; perhaps TRBD1 as D (5 bases). Trimming took 5 bases from V and 7 from J, leaving 12 bases between them. Germline loops: CDR1 SGHTA, CDR2 FQGNSA. This CDR3 comprises 13 residues. CDR3 DNA: TGTGCCAGCAGCCCGAGAGCAGGGAATGAGCAGTTCTTC. Protein product: CASSPRAGNEQFF. Filled out from reference TRBV7-2 and TRBJ2-1, the complete variable domain reads GAGVSQSPSNKVTEKGKDVELRCDPISGHTALYWYRQSLGQGLEFLIYFQGNSAPDKSGLPSDRFSAERTGGSVSTLTIQRTQQEDSAVYLCASSPRAGNEQFFGPGTRLTVL.